Ten or more counts support the clone carrying this T cell receptor (beta chain). Looked up from germline, CDR1 is KGHDR and CDR2 is SFDVKD. The CDR3 extends over 11 amino acids. Deletions cut 5 bases from V and 4 bases from J, with 3 bases between. One entry per CDR3 protein results from TCRdb running MiXCR on the 5' RACE reads. Of a few hundred thousand distinct CDR3 sequences listed, more than 3.5% were seen once; the top ten hold 15% to 20%. This sample is part of a study of T cells after yellow fever vaccination. The source is a man younger than 35 who received the YFV17D yellow fever vaccine. This chain uses TRBV24-1 with TRBJ2-3; no clear D. Source: PBMCs, taken 15 days after the yellow fever booster vaccination. CDR3 bases: TGTGCCACCAGTGTTGCAGATACGCAGTATTTT. Protein product: CATSVADTQYF.